The rows below give T cell receptor beta chains drawn from one sample of a study of human T cells and chemical hapten exposure. MiXCR, applied by TCRdb to the RACE reads, yields one record per CDR3 protein. The table records approximately 350,000 distinct CDR3 sequences, 6% to 7% of them present only once. This specimen consisted of whole blood, obtained in connection with sensitization to the hapten diphenylcyclopropenone (DPC). The receptors stem from a woman aged 18-29 years with alopecia areata. Some clones in this sample may be carry-over from other donors' samples. Each CDR3 is given with its conserved first and last residue. The D gene is left open where the match is weak. Where a row states a size, it is once, few, many or the class of an expanded clone; other rows omit it.

d_call: NA
j_call: TRBJ1-2
cdr3_length: 14
clone_size: many
v_call: TRBV20-1
cdr3_nt: TGCAGATCCTGCTGGGAGACGGGACCCTATGGCTACACCTTC
cdr3_aa: CRSCWETGPYGYTF

d_call: NA
j_call: TRBJ2-3
cdr3_length: 13
clone_size: NA
v_call: TRBV6-1
cdr3_nt: TGTGCCAGCGGAATAATAGGCACAGATACGCAGTATTTT
cdr3_aa: CASGIIGTDTQYF

d_call: NA
j_call: TRBJ1-5
cdr3_length: 14
clone_size: NA
v_call: TRBV18
cdr3_nt: TGTGCCAGCTCACCCCAGGCGGGTGGTCAGCCCCAGCATTTT
cdr3_aa: CASSPQAGGQPQHF

d_call: TRBD1
j_call: TRBJ1-1
cdr3_length: 16
clone_size: few
v_call: TRBV7-2
cdr3_nt: TGTGCCAGCAGTTCCCCGGACAGGGGGCCTACCAGTGAAGCTTTCTTT
cdr3_aa: CASSSPDRGPTSEAFF

d_call: NA
j_call: TRBJ1-5
cdr3_length: 14
clone_size: many
v_call: TRBV20-1
cdr3_nt: TGCAGTGCACCACAGGACGGCGGCAATCAGCCCCAGCATTTT
cdr3_aa: CSAPQDGGNQPQHF

d_call: NA
j_call: TRBJ2-5
cdr3_length: 11
clone_size: NA
v_call: TRBV20-1
cdr3_nt: TGCAGCACCAGGGGACCGGAGACCCAGTACTTC
cdr3_aa: CSTRGPETQYF

d_call: NA
j_call: TRBJ1-2
cdr3_length: 14
clone_size: few
v_call: TRBV3-1
cdr3_nt: TGTGCCAGCAGCCCCCTAGCGGGGGCTAATGGCTACACCTTC
cdr3_aa: CASSPLAGANGYTF

d_call: TRBD1
j_call: TRBJ1-3
cdr3_length: 15
clone_size: many
v_call: TRBV7-2
cdr3_nt: TGTGCCAGCAGCGGCCGGGACAGGGGAGGAAACACCATATATTTT
cdr3_aa: CASSGRDRGGNTIYF

d_call: NA
j_call: TRBJ2-3
cdr3_length: 16
clone_size: NA
v_call: TRBV7-9
cdr3_nt: TGTGCCAGCAGCTTCTCTGCGGGCCAGGGCACAGATACGCAGTATTTT
cdr3_aa: CASSFSAGQGTDTQYF

d_call: NA
j_call: TRBJ2-1
cdr3_length: 13
clone_size: NA
v_call: TRBV7-9
cdr3_nt: TGTGCCAGCAGCCCGAAGGACCGCGATGAGCAGTTCTTC
cdr3_aa: CASSPKDRDEQFF

d_call: NA
j_call: TRBJ1-2
cdr3_length: 15
clone_size: few
v_call: TRBV12-3/TRBV12-4
cdr3_nt: TGTGCCAGCAGACTCACAGGGAGGGGGAACTATGGCTACACCTTC
cdr3_aa: CASRLTGRGNYGYTF

d_call: TRBD2
j_call: TRBJ2-5
cdr3_length: 11
clone_size: NA
v_call: TRBV20-1
cdr3_nt: TGCAGTGCCACCGGGGGGGAGACCCAGTACTTC
cdr3_aa: CSATGGETQYF

d_call: NA
j_call: TRBJ1-3
cdr3_length: 16
clone_size: many
v_call: TRBV2
cdr3_nt: TGTGCCAGCAGCGATGCGACACCCCAGGGAGGAAACACCATATATTTT
cdr3_aa: CASSDATPQGGNTIYF

d_call: NA
j_call: TRBJ2-1
cdr3_length: 16
clone_size: NA
v_call: TRBV7-2
cdr3_nt: TGTGCCAGCAGCTTAACCGGGTCGAACTCCTACAATGAGCAGTTCTTC
cdr3_aa: CASSLTGSNSYNEQFF

d_call: TRBD1
j_call: TRBJ1-1
cdr3_length: 14
clone_size: many
v_call: TRBV27
cdr3_nt: TGTGCCAGCACGGGACAGGGGTTGAACACTGAAGCTTTCTTT
cdr3_aa: CASTGQGLNTEAFF

d_call: TRBD2
j_call: TRBJ2-7
cdr3_length: 16
clone_size: NA
v_call: TRBV6-1
cdr3_nt: TGTGCCAGCAGTGAATGGGGACTAGCGCCCTCCTACGAGCAGTACTTC
cdr3_aa: CASSEWGLAPSYEQYF

d_call: NA
j_call: TRBJ2-2
cdr3_length: 15
clone_size: few
v_call: TRBV7-2
cdr3_nt: TGTGCCAGCAGCCCCCTCCCAGGGAGATTTGGGGAGCTGTTTTTT
cdr3_aa: CASSPLPGRFGELFF

d_call: NA
j_call: TRBJ1-4
cdr3_length: 14
clone_size: many
v_call: TRBV12-3/TRBV12-4
cdr3_nt: TGTGCCAGCAGCCCGACAGGAAATAATGAAAAACTGTTTTTT
cdr3_aa: CASSPTGNNEKLFF

d_call: TRBD1
j_call: TRBJ1-1
cdr3_length: 12
clone_size: many
v_call: TRBV29-1
cdr3_nt: TGCAGCGTTGCGGACAGGGAACCTGAAGCTTTCTTT
cdr3_aa: CSVADREPEAFF

d_call: TRBD1
j_call: TRBJ1-6
cdr3_length: 14
clone_size: NA
v_call: TRBV29-1
cdr3_nt: TGCAGCGCTGAAACAGGGGTTTGGGATTCACCCCTCCACTTT
cdr3_aa: CSAETGVWDSPLHF

d_call: NA
j_call: TRBJ1-3
cdr3_length: 13
clone_size: many
v_call: TRBV7-2
cdr3_nt: TGTGCCAGCAGCCCCGCGCCTGGAAACACCATATATTTT
cdr3_aa: CASSPAPGNTIYF

d_call: NA
j_call: TRBJ1-5
cdr3_length: 16
clone_size: NA
v_call: TRBV28
cdr3_nt: TGTGCCAGCAGTTTACGGGCCCCGGGAAGCAATCAGCCCCAGCATTTT
cdr3_aa: CASSLRAPGSNQPQHF

d_call: NA
j_call: TRBJ2-1
cdr3_length: 14
clone_size: many
v_call: TRBV12-3/TRBV12-4
cdr3_nt: TGTGCCAGCAGGTCTAGCCGCTCCTACAATGAGCAGTTCTTC
cdr3_aa: CASRSSRSYNEQFF

d_call: NA
j_call: TRBJ2-3
cdr3_length: 15
clone_size: few
v_call: TRBV6-5
cdr3_nt: TGTGCCAGCAGCACCGAAATGGGGCTCACAGATACGCAGTATTTT
cdr3_aa: CASSTEMGLTDTQYF

d_call: NA
j_call: TRBJ1-4
cdr3_length: 15
clone_size: many
v_call: TRBV6-5
cdr3_nt: TGTGCCAGCAGTTACTCGACATATGGTAATGAAAAACTGTTTTTT
cdr3_aa: CASSYSTYGNEKLFF

d_call: TRBD1
j_call: TRBJ2-3
cdr3_length: 15
clone_size: few
v_call: TRBV7-8
cdr3_nt: TGTGCCAGCAGCCCTAGACAGGGGTACGCAGATACGCAGTATTTT
cdr3_aa: CASSPRQGYADTQYF

d_call: NA
j_call: TRBJ2-6
cdr3_length: 15
clone_size: few
v_call: TRBV20-1
cdr3_nt: TGCAGTGCTAGTACCGGGACGGGCGGGGCCAACGTCCTGACTTTC
cdr3_aa: CSASTGTGGANVLTF

d_call: TRBD1
j_call: TRBJ1-2
cdr3_length: 15
clone_size: many
v_call: TRBV7-2
cdr3_nt: TGTGCCAGCAGCTCTCAGGGGGCGCAACCCTATGGCTACACCTTC
cdr3_aa: CASSSQGAQPYGYTF

d_call: NA
j_call: TRBJ2-3
cdr3_length: 12
clone_size: few
v_call: TRBV6-5
cdr3_nt: TGTGCCAGCGCATCATACACAGATACGCAGTATTTT
cdr3_aa: CASASYTDTQYF

d_call: TRBD2
j_call: TRBJ2-7
cdr3_length: 14
clone_size: few
v_call: TRBV5-1
cdr3_nt: TGCGCCAGCAGCCCCGGGGGGGCCAGTCGCGAGCAGTACTTC
cdr3_aa: CASSPGGASREQYF

d_call: NA
j_call: TRBJ1-2
cdr3_length: 17
clone_size: few
v_call: TRBV14
cdr3_nt: TGTGCCAGCAGCCAAGATATCAGGTCCAGGGTTAACTATGGCTACACCTTC
cdr3_aa: CASSQDIRSRVNYGYTF

d_call: NA
j_call: TRBJ1-3
cdr3_length: 15
clone_size: few
v_call: TRBV29-1
cdr3_nt: TGCAGCGTCAATGGTGCCGGGAACTCTGGAAACACCATATATTTT
cdr3_aa: CSVNGAGNSGNTIYF

d_call: NA
j_call: TRBJ1-3
cdr3_length: 22
clone_size: many
v_call: TRBV10-3
cdr3_nt: TGTGCCATCAGGCCTACCGGGGGCCTTCCACAGGGCTCCTTGTTCTCTGGAAACACCATATATTTT
cdr3_aa: CAIRPTGGLPQGSLFSGNTIYF

d_call: NA
j_call: TRBJ1-1
cdr3_length: 18
clone_size: few
v_call: TRBV6-5
cdr3_nt: TGTGCCAGCAGTTCGTTATACAAGCTACAGGTCTCGAACACTGAAGCTTTCTTT
cdr3_aa: CASSSLYKLQVSNTEAFF

d_call: NA
j_call: TRBJ2-7
cdr3_length: 14
clone_size: few
v_call: TRBV20-1
cdr3_nt: TGCAGTGCTCGCCTGGGACAAAACTCCTACGAGCAGTACTTC
cdr3_aa: CSARLGQNSYEQYF

d_call: TRBD2
j_call: TRBJ2-7
cdr3_length: 12
clone_size: NA
v_call: TRBV9
cdr3_nt: TGTGCCAGCAGTGCTCTTGGGGGGGTAAGGTACTTC
cdr3_aa: CASSALGGVRYF

d_call: TRBD1
j_call: TRBJ1-2
cdr3_length: 13
clone_size: few
v_call: TRBV10-3
cdr3_nt: TGTGCCAGCGGACGGGACAGGGACTATGGCTACACCTTC
cdr3_aa: CASGRDRDYGYTF

d_call: NA
j_call: TRBJ1-2
cdr3_length: 13
clone_size: NA
v_call: TRBV19
cdr3_nt: TGTGCCAGTAGTATAAACGGAAATTATGGCTACACCTTC
cdr3_aa: CASSINGNYGYTF

d_call: TRBD1
j_call: TRBJ1-5
cdr3_length: 14
clone_size: many
v_call: TRBV7-2
cdr3_nt: TGTGCCAGCAGCGCCGAGGGGGCTAATCAGCCCCAGCATTTT
cdr3_aa: CASSAEGANQPQHF

d_call: TRBD2
j_call: TRBJ2-3
cdr3_length: 14
clone_size: NA
v_call: TRBV20-1
cdr3_nt: TGCAGTGGATTGTCGGGGGGGGCTCGGGATACGCAGTATTTT
cdr3_aa: CSGLSGGARDTQYF

d_call: NA
j_call: TRBJ2-5
cdr3_length: 13
clone_size: NA
v_call: TRBV12-5
cdr3_nt: TGTGCTAGTGGTTGGACAGACCGAGAGACCCAGTACTTC
cdr3_aa: CASGWTDRETQYF

d_call: TRBD1
j_call: TRBJ1-5
cdr3_length: 14
clone_size: few
v_call: TRBV12-3/TRBV12-4
cdr3_nt: TGTGCCAGCAGTTGGGGGACAGGGGGCCAGCCCCAGCATTTT
cdr3_aa: CASSWGTGGQPQHF

d_call: NA
j_call: TRBJ2-3
cdr3_length: 15
clone_size: few
v_call: TRBV4-2
cdr3_nt: TGTGCCAGCAGCCAAGAGACGGGGATCGGAGATACGCAGTATTTT
cdr3_aa: CASSQETGIGDTQYF

d_call: NA
j_call: TRBJ2-1
cdr3_length: 15
clone_size: NA
v_call: TRBV18
cdr3_nt: TGTGCCAGCTCTTCCCAGAGGAGCTCCTACAATGAGCAGTTCTTC
cdr3_aa: CASSSQRSSYNEQFF

d_call: NA
j_call: TRBJ2-4
cdr3_length: 15
clone_size: few
v_call: TRBV2
cdr3_nt: TGTGCCAGCGGGAGACAGGATCTAGCCAAAAACATTCAGTACTTC
cdr3_aa: CASGRQDLAKNIQYF

d_call: TRBD1
j_call: TRBJ2-3
cdr3_length: 18
clone_size: NA
v_call: TRBV3-1
cdr3_nt: TGTGCCAGCAGCCAAGGATTCGGGACAGGGTACGATAGAGATACGCAGTATTTT
cdr3_aa: CASSQGFGTGYDRDTQYF

d_call: NA
j_call: TRBJ1-2
cdr3_length: 14
clone_size: once
v_call: TRBV6-2/TRBV6-3
cdr3_nt: TGTGCCAGCAGTCCGTTCGTCAGGGGCTATGGCTACACCTTC
cdr3_aa: CASSPFVRGYGYTF

d_call: NA
j_call: TRBJ2-6
cdr3_length: 16
clone_size: NA
v_call: TRBV6-6
cdr3_nt: TGTGCCAGCAGTTACTCGAGTGGGTCTGGGGCCAACGTCCTGACTTTC
cdr3_aa: CASSYSSGSGANVLTF

d_call: NA
j_call: TRBJ2-7
cdr3_length: 11
clone_size: many
v_call: TRBV2
cdr3_nt: TGTGCCAGCAGTGAAACCTACGAGCAGTACTTC
cdr3_aa: CASSETYEQYF

d_call: TRBD1
j_call: TRBJ1-1
cdr3_length: 14
clone_size: NA
v_call: TRBV7-2
cdr3_nt: TGTGCCAGCAGCTTAGCGACAGGGGCCCCTGAAGCTTTCTTT
cdr3_aa: CASSLATGAPEAFF

d_call: TRBD2
j_call: TRBJ2-5
cdr3_length: 16
clone_size: few
v_call: TRBV10-3
cdr3_nt: TGTGCCATCAGTGATCGAAGCGGGGGGGCCCTGGAGACCCAGTACTTC
cdr3_aa: CAISDRSGGALETQYF

d_call: NA
j_call: TRBJ2-1
cdr3_length: 15
clone_size: NA
v_call: TRBV5-6
cdr3_nt: TGTGCCAGCAGCTTACCCCCGAGGGGGGGGAATGAGCAGTTCTTC
cdr3_aa: CASSLPPRGGNEQFF

d_call: TRBD1
j_call: TRBJ1-1
cdr3_length: 15
clone_size: few
v_call: TRBV7-9
cdr3_nt: TGTGCCAGCAGCTTAGGAGACAGGGAGGAGACTGAAGCTTTCTTT
cdr3_aa: CASSLGDREETEAFF

d_call: NA
j_call: TRBJ2-7
cdr3_length: 12
clone_size: many
v_call: TRBV20-1
cdr3_nt: TGCAGTGCTAGGGGGGAGACCTACGAGCAGTACTTC
cdr3_aa: CSARGETYEQYF

d_call: NA
j_call: TRBJ2-3
cdr3_length: 15
clone_size: NA
v_call: TRBV6-5
cdr3_nt: TGTGCCAGCAGTTACACTACAGGGTCGGCAGATACGCAGTATTTT
cdr3_aa: CASSYTTGSADTQYF

d_call: TRBD1
j_call: TRBJ1-2
cdr3_length: 14
clone_size: many
v_call: TRBV9
cdr3_nt: TGTGCCAGCAGCACCCAGACAGGGTTAGGCGGCTACACCTTC
cdr3_aa: CASSTQTGLGGYTF

d_call: NA
j_call: TRBJ1-5
cdr3_length: 19
clone_size: few
v_call: TRBV21-1
cdr3_nt: TGTGCCAGCAGCAGGCTAGACAGGGGCACCGATTATAGCAATCAGCCCCAGCATTTT
cdr3_aa: CASSRLDRGTDYSNQPQHF